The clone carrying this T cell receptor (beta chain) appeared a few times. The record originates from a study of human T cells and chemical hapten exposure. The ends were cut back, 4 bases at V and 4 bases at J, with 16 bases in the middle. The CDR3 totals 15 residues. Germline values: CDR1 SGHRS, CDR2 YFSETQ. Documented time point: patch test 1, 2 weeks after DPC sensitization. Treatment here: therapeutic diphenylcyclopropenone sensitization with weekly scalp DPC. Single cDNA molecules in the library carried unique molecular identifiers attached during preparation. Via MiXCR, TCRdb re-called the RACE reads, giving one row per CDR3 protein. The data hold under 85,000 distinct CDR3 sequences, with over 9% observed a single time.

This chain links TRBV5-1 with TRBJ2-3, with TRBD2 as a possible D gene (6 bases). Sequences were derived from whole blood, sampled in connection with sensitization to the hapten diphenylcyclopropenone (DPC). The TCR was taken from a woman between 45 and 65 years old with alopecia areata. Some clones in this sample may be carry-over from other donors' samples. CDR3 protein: CASSRLAGLADTQYF. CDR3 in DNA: TGCGCCAGCAGCCGCTTGGCGGGACTGGCAGATACGCAGTATTTT.